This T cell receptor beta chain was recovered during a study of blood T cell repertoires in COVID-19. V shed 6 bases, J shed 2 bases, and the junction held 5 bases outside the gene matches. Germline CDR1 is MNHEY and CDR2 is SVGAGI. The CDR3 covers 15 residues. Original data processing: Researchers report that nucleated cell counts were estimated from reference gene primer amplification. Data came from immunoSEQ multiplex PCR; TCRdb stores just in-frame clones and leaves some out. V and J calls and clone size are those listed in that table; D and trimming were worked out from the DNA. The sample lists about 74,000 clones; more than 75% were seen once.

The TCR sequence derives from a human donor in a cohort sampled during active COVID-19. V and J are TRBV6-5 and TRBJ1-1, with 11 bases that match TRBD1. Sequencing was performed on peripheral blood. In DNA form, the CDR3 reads TGTGCCAGCAGGTGGACAGGGGGCCCAAACACTGAAGCTTTCTTT. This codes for CASRWTGGPNTEAFF.